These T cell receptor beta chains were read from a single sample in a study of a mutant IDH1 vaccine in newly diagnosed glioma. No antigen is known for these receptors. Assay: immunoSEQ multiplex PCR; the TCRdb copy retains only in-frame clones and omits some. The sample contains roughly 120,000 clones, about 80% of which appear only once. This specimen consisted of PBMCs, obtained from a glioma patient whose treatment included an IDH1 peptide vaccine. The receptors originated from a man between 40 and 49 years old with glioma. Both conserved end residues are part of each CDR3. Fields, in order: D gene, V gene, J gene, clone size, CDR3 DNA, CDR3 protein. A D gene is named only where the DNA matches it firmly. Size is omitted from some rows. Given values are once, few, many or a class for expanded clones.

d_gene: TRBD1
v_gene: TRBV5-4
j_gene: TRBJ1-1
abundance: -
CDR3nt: TGTGCCAGCAGCTCTGAAGACAGGGATATGGGAACTGAAGCTTTCTTT
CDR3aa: CASSSEDRDMGTEAFF

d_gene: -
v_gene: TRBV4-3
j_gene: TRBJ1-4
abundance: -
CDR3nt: TGCGCCAGCAGCCAAGTTCAATTTGAAAAACTGTTTTTT
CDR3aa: CASSQVQFEKLFF

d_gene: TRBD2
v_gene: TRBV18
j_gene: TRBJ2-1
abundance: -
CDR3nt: TGTGCCAGCTCACCGAGGCGGACTAGCGGATCATCAGGGAATGAGCAGTTCTTC
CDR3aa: CASSPRRTSGSSGNEQFF

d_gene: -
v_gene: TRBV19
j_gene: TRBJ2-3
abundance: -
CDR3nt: TGTGCCAGTACGGGAGACACAGATACGCAGTATTTT
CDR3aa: CASTGDTDTQYF

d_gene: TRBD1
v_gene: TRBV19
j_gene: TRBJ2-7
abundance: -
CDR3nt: TGTGCCAGTAGTTGGGGACAGGGGACACACTACGAGCAGTACTTC
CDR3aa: CASSWGQGTHYEQYF

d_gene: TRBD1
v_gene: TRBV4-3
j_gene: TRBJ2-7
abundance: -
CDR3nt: TGCGCCAGCAGCCAAGCGGACAGGGGGTCCTACGAGCAGTACTTC
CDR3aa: CASSQADRGSYEQYF

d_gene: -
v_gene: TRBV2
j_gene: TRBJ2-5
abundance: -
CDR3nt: TGTGCCAGCGGGGGCCCCGAGGAGACCCAGTACTTC
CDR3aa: CASGGPEETQYF

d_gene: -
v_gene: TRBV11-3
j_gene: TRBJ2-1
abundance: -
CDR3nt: TGTGCCAGCAGCTTAGCCGACGGGTACAATGAGCAGTTCTTC
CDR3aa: CASSLADGYNEQFF

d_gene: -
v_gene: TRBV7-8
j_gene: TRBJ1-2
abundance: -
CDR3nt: TGTGCCAGCACCTCCCACACAGCCGGAGGGTATGGCTACACCTTC
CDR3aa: CASTSHTAGGYGYTF

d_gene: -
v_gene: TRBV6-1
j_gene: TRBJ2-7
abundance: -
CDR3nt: TGTGCCAGCAGTGAAGGCGGGTATGGGCCCTACGAGCAGTACTTC
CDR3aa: CASSEGGYGPYEQYF

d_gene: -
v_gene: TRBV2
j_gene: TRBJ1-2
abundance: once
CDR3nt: TGTGCCAGCAGTGAGTACATTAGCGGCAGGGTAATAGGGAACAACTATGGCTACACCTTC
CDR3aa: CASSEYISGRVIGNNYGYTF

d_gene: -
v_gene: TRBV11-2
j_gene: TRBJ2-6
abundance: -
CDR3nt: TGTGCCAGCAGCTTAGTAGGCTCTGGGGCCAACGTCCTGACTTTC
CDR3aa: CASSLVGSGANVLTF

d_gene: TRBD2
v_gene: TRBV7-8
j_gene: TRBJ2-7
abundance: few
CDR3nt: TGTGCCAGCAGCCTGTTGGGCGGGAGGACCCTAAGCTCCTACGAGCAGTACTTC
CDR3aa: CASSLLGGRTLSSYEQYF

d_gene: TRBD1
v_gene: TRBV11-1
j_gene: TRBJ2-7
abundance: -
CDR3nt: TGTGCCAGCAGCCCAGCTCACGCAGGGGGACAGAGCTCCTACGAGCAGTACTTC
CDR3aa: CASSPAHAGGQSSYEQYF

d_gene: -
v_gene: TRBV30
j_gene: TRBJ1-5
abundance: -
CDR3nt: TGTGCCTGGAGTGACGGGGTTGCCAATCAGCCCCAGCATTTT
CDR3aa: CAWSDGVANQPQHF

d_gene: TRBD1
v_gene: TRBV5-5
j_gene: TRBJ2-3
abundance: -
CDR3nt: TGTGCCAGCAGCTTGTTTTGGGACAGGGGGACAGATACGCAGTATTTT
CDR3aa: CASSLFWDRGTDTQYF

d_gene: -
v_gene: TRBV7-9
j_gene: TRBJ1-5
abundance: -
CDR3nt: TGTGCCAGCAGCTTAGCGGGTGATAGCAATCAGCCCCAGCATTTT
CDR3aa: CASSLAGDSNQPQHF

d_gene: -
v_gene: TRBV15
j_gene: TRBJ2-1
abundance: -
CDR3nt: TGTGCCACCGTAAAGAACAGGGTTAACTACAATGAGCAGTTCTTC
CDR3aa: CATVKNRVNYNEQFF

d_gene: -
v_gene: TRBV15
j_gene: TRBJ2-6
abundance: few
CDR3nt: TGTGCCACCAGCTCTTCCAGGGGTTCCGGGGCCAACGTCCTGACTTTC
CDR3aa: CATSSSRGSGANVLTF

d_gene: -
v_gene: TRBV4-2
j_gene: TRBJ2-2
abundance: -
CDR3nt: TGTGCCAGCAGCCCCCGGGTTAGCGGTTCCACCAACACCGGGGAGCTGTTTTTT
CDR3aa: CASSPRVSGSTNTGELFF

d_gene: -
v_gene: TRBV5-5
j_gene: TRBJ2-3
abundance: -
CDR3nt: TGTGCCAGCAGCCCCGAGGAGGCCCCAGATACGCAGTATTTT
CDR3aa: CASSPEEAPDTQYF

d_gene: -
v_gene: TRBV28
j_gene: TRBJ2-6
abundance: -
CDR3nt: TGTGCCAGCAGTCTGGGGGAGTACTCTGGGGCCAACGTCCTGACTTTC
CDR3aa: CASSLGEYSGANVLTF

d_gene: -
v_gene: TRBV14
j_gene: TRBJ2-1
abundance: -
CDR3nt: TGTGCCAGCAGCCAAGTAAGTAGCTCCTACAATGAGCAGTTCTTC
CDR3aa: CASSQVSSSYNEQFF

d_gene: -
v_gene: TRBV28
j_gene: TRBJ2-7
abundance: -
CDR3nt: TGTGCCAGCACCCAATTGGAGGACAAACCCTCCTACGAGCAGTACTTC
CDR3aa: CASTQLEDKPSYEQYF

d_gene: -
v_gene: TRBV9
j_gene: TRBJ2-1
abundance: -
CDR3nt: TGTGCCAGCAGCCCCGGACTACTAGAGGATGAGCAGTTCTTC
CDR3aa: CASSPGLLEDEQFF

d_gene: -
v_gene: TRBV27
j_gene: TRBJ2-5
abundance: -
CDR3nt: TGTGCCAGCAGTCCCCGACTAAACGGGGAGACCCAGTACTTC
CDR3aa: CASSPRLNGETQYF

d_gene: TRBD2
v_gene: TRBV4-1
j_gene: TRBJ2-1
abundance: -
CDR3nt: TGCGCCAGCAGCCCACGAAGCGGGGCACTCTACAATGAGCAGTTCTTC
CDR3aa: CASSPRSGALYNEQFF

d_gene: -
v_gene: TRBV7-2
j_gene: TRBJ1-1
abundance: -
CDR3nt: TGTGCCAGCAGCTTAGGGAGTAAAGAATGGTACACTGAAGCTTTCTTT
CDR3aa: CASSLGSKEWYTEAFF

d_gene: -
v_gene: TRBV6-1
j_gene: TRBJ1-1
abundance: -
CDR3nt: TGTGCCAGCAGTGAATGGGGAGAAACTGAAGCTTTCTTT
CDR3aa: CASSEWGETEAFF

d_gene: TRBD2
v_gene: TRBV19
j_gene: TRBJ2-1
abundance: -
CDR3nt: TGTGCCAGTAGCCTTAGCGGGCTCTCCTACAATGAGCAGTTCTTC
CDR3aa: CASSLSGLSYNEQFF

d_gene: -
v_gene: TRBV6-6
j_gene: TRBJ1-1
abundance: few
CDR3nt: TGTGCCAGCAGTTGGGGGGGCACTGAAGCTTTCTTT
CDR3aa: CASSWGGTEAFF

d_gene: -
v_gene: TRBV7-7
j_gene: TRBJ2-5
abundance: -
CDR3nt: TGTGCTAGCAGCTTAGATGGCAAAGAGACCCAGTACTTC
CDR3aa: CASSLDGKETQYF

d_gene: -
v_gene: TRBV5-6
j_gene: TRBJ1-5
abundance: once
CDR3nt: TGTGCCAGCAGCCCACGTCGAGGTAGCAATCAGCCCCAGCATTTT
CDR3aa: CASSPRRGSNQPQHF

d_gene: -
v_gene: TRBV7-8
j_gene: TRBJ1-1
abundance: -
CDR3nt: TGTGCCAGCAGCCGGGGCTCAAACACTGAAGCTTTCTTT
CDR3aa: CASSRGSNTEAFF

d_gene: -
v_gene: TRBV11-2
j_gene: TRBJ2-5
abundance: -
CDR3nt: TGTGCCAGCAGCTTATACCGAATGGAAGGAGAGACCCAGTACTTC
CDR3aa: CASSLYRMEGETQYF

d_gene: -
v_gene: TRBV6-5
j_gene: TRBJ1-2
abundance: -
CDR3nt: TGTGCCAGCAGTTACCGCCAGTTCTATGGCTACACCTTC
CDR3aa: CASSYRQFYGYTF

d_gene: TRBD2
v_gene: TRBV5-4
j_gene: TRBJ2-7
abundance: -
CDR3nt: TGTGCCAGCAGCCGTACTAGCGGGAGATCCTACGAGCAGTACTTC
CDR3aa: CASSRTSGRSYEQYF

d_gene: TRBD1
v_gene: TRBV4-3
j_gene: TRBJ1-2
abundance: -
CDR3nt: TGCGCCAGCAGCCAAGATTGGCAGGGGGCAGGTGGCTACACCTTC
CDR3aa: CASSQDWQGAGGYTF

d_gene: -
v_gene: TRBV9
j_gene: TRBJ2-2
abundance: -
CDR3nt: TGTGCCAGCAGCGTAGTGGGTCGTGGCGGGGAGCTGTTTTTT
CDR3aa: CASSVVGRGGELFF

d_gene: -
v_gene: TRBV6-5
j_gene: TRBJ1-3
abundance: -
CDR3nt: TGTGCCAGCAGTCCAGGGGTAGGAAACACCATATATTTT
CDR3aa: CASSPGVGNTIYF

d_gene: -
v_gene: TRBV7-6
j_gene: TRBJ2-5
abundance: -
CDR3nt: TGTGCCAGCAGCTTAGCCGGAGGACTCCAAGAGACCCAGTACTTC
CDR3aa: CASSLAGGLQETQYF

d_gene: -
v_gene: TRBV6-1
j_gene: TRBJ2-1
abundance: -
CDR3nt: TGTGCCAGCAGTGAGGAGGGATATGAGCAGTTCTTC
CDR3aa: CASSEEGYEQFF

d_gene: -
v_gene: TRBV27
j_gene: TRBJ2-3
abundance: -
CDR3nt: TGTGCCAGCAGTTTCCAACCAATTAGCGGAAACACAGATACGCAGTATTTT
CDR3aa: CASSFQPISGNTDTQYF

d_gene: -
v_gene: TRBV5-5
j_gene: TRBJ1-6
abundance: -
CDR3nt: TGTGCCAGCAGCCGGACGGAGTCCTATAATTCACCCCTCCACTTT
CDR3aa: CASSRTESYNSPLHF

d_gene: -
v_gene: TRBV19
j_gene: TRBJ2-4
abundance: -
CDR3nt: TGTGCCAGTAGTATAACCCCTCGGAGGGCTGCCAAAAACATTCAGTACTTC
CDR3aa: CASSITPRRAAKNIQYF

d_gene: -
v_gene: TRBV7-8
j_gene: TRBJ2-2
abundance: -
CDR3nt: TGTGCCAGCAGCGTTACCCGGGCCCCAGGCGCCGGGGAGCTGTTTTTT
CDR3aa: CASSVTRAPGAGELFF

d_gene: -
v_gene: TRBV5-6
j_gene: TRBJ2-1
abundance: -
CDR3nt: TGTGCCAGCAGCTTTCCTACCTACAATGAGCAGTTCTTC
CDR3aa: CASSFPTYNEQFF

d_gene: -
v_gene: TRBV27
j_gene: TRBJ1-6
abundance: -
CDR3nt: TGTGCCAGCAGTTTGGTGGGATCCGGAGTGGCGTATAATTCACCCCTCCACTTT
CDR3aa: CASSLVGSGVAYNSPLHF

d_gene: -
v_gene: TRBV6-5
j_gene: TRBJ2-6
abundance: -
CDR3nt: TGTGCCAGCAGTTACTCCGGGACTTCGGGGGCCAACGTCCTGACTTTC
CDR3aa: CASSYSGTSGANVLTF

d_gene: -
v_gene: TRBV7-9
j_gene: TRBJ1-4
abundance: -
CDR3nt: TGTGCCAGCAGCTTCATGGCAACTAATGAAAAACTGTTTTTT
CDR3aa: CASSFMATNEKLFF

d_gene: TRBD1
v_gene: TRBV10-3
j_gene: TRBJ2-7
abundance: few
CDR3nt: TGTGCCGCCAGGGACAGGTTAGCCTACGAGCAGTACTTC
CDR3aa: CAARDRLAYEQYF

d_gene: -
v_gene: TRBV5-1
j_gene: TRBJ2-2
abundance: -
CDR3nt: TGCGCCAGCAGCTTGGCTGGCGGGGACGCCGGGGAGCTGTTTTTT
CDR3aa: CASSLAGGDAGELFF

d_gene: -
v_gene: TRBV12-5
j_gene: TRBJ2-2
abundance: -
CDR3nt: TGTGCTAGTGGTTTGACTTCCCCTTCGGTCAGACACACCGGGGAGCTGTTTTTT
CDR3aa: CASGLTSPSVRHTGELFF